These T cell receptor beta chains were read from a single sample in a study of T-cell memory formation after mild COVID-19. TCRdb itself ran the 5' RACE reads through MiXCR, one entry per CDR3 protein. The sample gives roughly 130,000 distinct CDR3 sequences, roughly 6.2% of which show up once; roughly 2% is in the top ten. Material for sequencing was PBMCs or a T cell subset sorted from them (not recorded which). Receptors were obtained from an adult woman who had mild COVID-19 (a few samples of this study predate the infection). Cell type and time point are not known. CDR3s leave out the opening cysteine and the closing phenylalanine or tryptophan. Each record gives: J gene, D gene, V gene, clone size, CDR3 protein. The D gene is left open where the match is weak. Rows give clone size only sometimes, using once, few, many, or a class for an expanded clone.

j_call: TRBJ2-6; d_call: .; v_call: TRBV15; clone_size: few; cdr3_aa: ATSRDRVSGANVLT
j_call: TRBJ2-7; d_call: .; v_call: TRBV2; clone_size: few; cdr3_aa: ASSEALGGEQY
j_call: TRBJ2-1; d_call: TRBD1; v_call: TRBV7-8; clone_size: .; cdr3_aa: ASSWTGPNEQF
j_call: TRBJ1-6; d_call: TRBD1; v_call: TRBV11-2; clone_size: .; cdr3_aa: ASSLQGAVGNSPLH
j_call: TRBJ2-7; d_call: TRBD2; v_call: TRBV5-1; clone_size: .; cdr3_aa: ASSGGLNSYEQY
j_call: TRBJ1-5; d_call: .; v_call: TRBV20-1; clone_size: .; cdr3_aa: SARSGNSNQPQH
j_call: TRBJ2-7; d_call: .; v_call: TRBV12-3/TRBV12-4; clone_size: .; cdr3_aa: ASSLGRTRLGYEQY
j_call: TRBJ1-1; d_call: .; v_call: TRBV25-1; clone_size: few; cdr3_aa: ASSAPLGEGGNTEAF
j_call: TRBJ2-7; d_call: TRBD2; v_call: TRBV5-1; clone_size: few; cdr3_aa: ASSSSGTRDEQY
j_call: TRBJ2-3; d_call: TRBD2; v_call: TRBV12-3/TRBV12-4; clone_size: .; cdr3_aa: ASSHAQLAGYADTQY